The 14 T cell receptor beta chains given below trace back to one sample, sequenced in a study of PD-L1 blockade in urothelial cancer. The data were produced by immunoSEQ multiplex PCR, yet TCRdb's version contains in-frame clones alone and is incomplete. The sample records around 100,000 clones, 70% to 85% being singletons. This specimen was PBMCs, taken around atezolizumab (anti-PD-L1) treatment. These receptors all stem from a man over 45 with urothelial cancer.

The chain recombines TRBV19 with TRBJ2-5, with TRBD2 as a possible D gene (6 bases). The CDR3 totals 13 residues. From germline, CDR1 is LNHDA and CDR2 SQIVND (reference sequence). The germline V and J ends were trimmed by 9 bases and 4 bases, with 15 bases remaining between them. The CDR3 DNA follows: TGTGCCAGCCGACGGGGGACTCGAGAGACCCAGTACTTC. Residues: CASRRGTRETQYF.

The genes are TRBV2 and TRBJ2-1, with 8 nucleotides matching TRBD2. The junction had 7 bases not matched to a gene; V was cut back by 7 bases and J by 2 bases. This CDR3 is built from 15 residues. The germline gives CDR1 SNHLY, CDR2 FYNNEI. The CDR3 nucleotides read TGTGCCAGCACAGAAGCGGGAGTAACCTACAATGAGCAGTTCTTC. Protein sequence: CASTEAGVTYNEQFF.

This clone was picked up one time. This chain uses TRBV13 with TRBJ2-1; 9 nucleotides align to TRBD2. J was trimmed by 10 bases and V by 4 bases; bases with no gene match: 14. CDR1 and CDR2 from the germline V gene are PRHDT and FYEKMQ (reference sequence). The CDR3 consists of 16 residues. CDR3 loop: CASSSDAGGDLSEQFF. The CDR3 DNA reads as TGTGCCAGCAGCTCCGATGCGGGAGGGGACTTATCCGAGCAGTTCTTC.

The genes are TRBV9 and TRBJ2-2; 8 bases align to TRBD1. With 5 bases clipped from V and 0 bases from J, the junction kept 3 bases outside the gene matches. Germline values: CDR1 SGDLS, CDR2 YYNGEE. This CDR3 is built from 15 residues. This CDR3 is CASSETGANTGELFF. The CDR3 DNA sequence: TGTGCCAGCAGTGAGACAGGGGCGAACACCGGGGAGCTGTTTTTT.

This sequence joins TRBV5-4 and TRBJ1-2; D is unresolved. Between the trimmed V and J ends, which lost 5 bases and 2 bases, there was a span of 13 bases. CDR1 is SGHNT and CDR2 is YYREEE in the germline V gene (reference sequence). The CDR3 has 14 amino acids. The DNA for the CDR3 is TGTGCCAGCAGTTTGATGGGCGCGAACTATGGCTACACCTTC. Its translation: CASSLMGANYGYTF.

The rearrangement uses TRBV4-1 and TRBJ2-5; 10 bases match TRBD1. Germline assignment: CDR1 MGHRA and CDR2 YSYEKL. The CDR3 has 18 amino acids. V lost 0 bases to trimming and J lost 6 bases; unmatched junction nucleotides: 13. CDR3 region: CASSQDEVRTGGVKTQYF. The DNA for the CDR3 is TGCGCCAGCAGCCAAGATGAAGTTCGGACAGGGGGTGTTAAGACCCAGTACTTC.

The chain joins TRBV6-1 to TRBJ1-1; 7 bases match TRBD1. V shed 6 bases, J shed 0 bases, and the junction held 7 bases outside the gene matches. Germline CDR1 MNHNS, CDR2 SASEGT. The CDR3 is 15 residues long. The CDR3 sequence is CASRRGTVMNTEAFF. CDR3 bases: TGTGCCAGCAGGCGCGGGACAGTTATGAACACTGAAGCTTTCTTT.

The rearrangement uses TRBV7-2 and TRBJ2-3, with D unresolved. Germline V gene sequence: CDR1 SGHTA, CDR2 FQGNSA. V was clipped by 1 base and J by 5 bases, with 4 bases between them. The CDR3 runs 12 residues. This chain's CDR3 is CASSLGRDTQYF. DNA for the CDR3: TGTGCCAGCAGCTTAGGGAGAGATACGCAGTATTTT.

V usage is TRBV6-6 and J usage is TRBJ1-1, with D maybe TRBD1 (5 bases). The length of the CDR3 is 15 residues. The ends were cut back, 8 bases at V and 0 bases at J, with 16 bases in the middle. The germline gives CDR1 MNHNY, CDR2 SVGAGI (reference sequence). CDR3: CASSDGWGLNTEAFF. The CDR3 DNA sequence: TGTGCCAGCTCCGATGGGTGGGGCTTGAACACTGAAGCTTTCTTT.

This clone occurred once. The genes are TRBV19 and TRBJ2-3, with D unresolved. The germline CDR1 and CDR2 sequences are LNHDA and SQIVND (reference sequence). V was clipped by 4 bases and J by 1 base, with 6 bases between them. The CDR3 is 13 residues long. The CDR3 here is CASSRARTDTQYF. DNA of the CDR3: TGTGCCAGTAGTAGAGCTCGCACAGATACGCAGTATTTT.

The genes are TRBV27 and TRBJ2-7; D may be TRBD2 (5 bases). This CDR3 is built from 13 residues. Trimming took off 8 bases at V and 3 bases at J, with 14 bases between the two ends. Germline V lookup: CDR1 MNHEY, CDR2 SMNVEV (reference sequence). CDR3 nucleotides: TGTGCCAGCTCCCTGGGAGCTTTCTACGAGCAGTACTTC. Encoded protein: CASSLGAFYEQYF.

V gene TRBV28 combines with J gene TRBJ2-5; D may match TRBD1 or TRBD2 (6 bases each). This CDR3 has 16 amino acids. Germline V gene sequence: CDR1 MDHEN, CDR2 SYDVKM. With 10 bases removed from V and 1 base from J, the gap between germline ends came to 22 bases. DNA of the CDR3: TGTGCCACCAGGGGAGCGGGCGCAATAGGCCAAGAGACCCAGTACTTC. Translating gives CATRGAGAIGQETQYF.

This rearrangement joins TRBV19 to TRBJ2-5; 9 bases fit TRBD2. Germline-derived CDR1 and CDR2 are LNHDA and SQIVND (reference sequence). The CDR3 extends over 17 amino acids. The V segment lost 6 bases and the J segment 5 bases; nucleotides outside the gene matches: 16. CDR3 region: CASRMVVAGAPEETQYF. In DNA form, the CDR3 reads TGTGCCAGTAGGATGGTTGTAGCGGGAGCCCCGGAGGAGACCCAGTACTTC.

The chain has TRBV2 and TRBJ1-4, with TRBD1 identical over 10 bases. Germline trimming cut 6 bases from V and 8 bases from J; bases unmatched to any gene: 6. The germline V gene encodes CDR1 SNHLY and CDR2 FYNNEI. The CDR3 covers 14 residues. DNA of the CDR3: TGTGCCAGCAGGACGACAGGGGGCGCAGAAAAACTGTTTTTT. Translated: CASRTTGGAEKLFF.